Each of the 19 T cell receptor beta chains below was sequenced from the same sample in a study of T cells in narcolepsy. Generated by immunoSEQ multiplex PCR, the TCRdb table keeps only in-frame clones and is missing some. The profile shows about 43,000 clones, approximately 89% of them singletons. What was sequenced was CD45RA- memory CD4+ T cells from PBMCs. The receptors were gathered from a human donor with narcolepsy.

The V call is TRBV12-5, the J call TRBJ2-3; 7 bases match TRBD1. The junction had 4 bases not matched to a gene; V was cut back by 0 bases and J by 4 bases. Germline V gene lookup returns CDR1 LGHNT and CDR2 FRNRAP. The CDR3 runs 15 residues. In nucleotides, the CDR3 is TGTGCTAGTGGTTTGGTACAGGGGTGGGCAGATACGCAGTATTTT. Protein: CASGLVQGWADTQYF. The full variable domain, in which reference TRBV12-5 and TRBJ2-3 provide the parts outside the CDR3, is DARVTQTPRHKVTEMGQEVTMRCQPILGHNTVFWYRQTMMQGLELLAYFRNRAPLDDSGMPKDRFSAEMPDATLATLKIQPSEPRDSAVYFCASGLVQGWADTQYFGPGTRLTVL.

Points on this clone: Other DNA sequences within the sample encode an identical CDR3. V gene TRBV7-9 combines with J gene TRBJ2-5, with 8 bases lining up with TRBD2. The CDR3 is 15 amino acids. From germline, CDR1 is SEHNR and CDR2 FQNEAQ (reference sequence). The ends lost 1 base at V and 2 bases at J; junction bases unmatched: 3. CDR3 loop: CASSLGSGSQETQYF. DNA for the CDR3: TGTGCCAGCAGCTTAGGAAGCGGGAGTCAAGAGACCCAGTACTTC.

This chain links TRBV19 with TRBJ1-5; no reliable D call. The germline CDR1 and CDR2 sequences are LNHDA and SQIVND (reference sequence). V was cut by 6 bases and J by 4 bases, with 7 bases left in between. The CDR3 is 12 amino acids. In nucleotides, the CDR3 is TGTGCCAGTAGATTCGCTAATCAGCCCCAGCATTTT. Translated, it gives CASRFANQPQHF.

The chain carries TRBV19 and TRBJ2-2; D is unclear. The CDR3 loop spans 12 amino acids. V lost 3 bases and J lost 4, with 3 bases in between. CDR1 is LNHDA and CDR2 is SQIVND in the germline V gene (reference sequence). CDR3 amino acids: CASSIPTGELFF. The CDR3 DNA follows: TGTGCCAGTAGTATCCCCACCGGGGAGCTGTTTTTT.

The rearrangement uses TRBV6-6 and TRBJ2-2; D may match TRBD1 or TRBD2 (6 bases each). This CDR3 contains 14 residues. The germline CDR1 and CDR2 sequences are MNHNY and SVGAGI (reference sequence). The V gene lost 2 bases and the J gene lost 4 bases, with 8 bases spanning the gap. The CDR3 coding sequence is TGTGCCAGCAGTTACGGGGGGCCCACCGGGGAGCTGTTTTTT. This translates into CASSYGGPTGELFF.

The chain joins TRBV7-9 to TRBJ1-3; TRBD1 might be the D (5 bases). Germline-derived CDR1 and CDR2 are SEHNR and FQNEAQ (reference sequence). With 3 bases removed from V and 2 bases from J, the gap between germline ends came to 14 bases. The CDR3 consists of 16 residues. The chain's CDR3 is CASSFTTVTTGNTIYF. The DNA of the CDR3 is TGTGCCAGCAGCTTTACGACAGTGACTACTGGAAACACCATATATTTT.

The gene calls are TRBV7-2 and TRBJ2-5; the match to TRBD1 covers 7 bases. V dropped 3 bases and J dropped 3; count of bases not matched to a gene: 4. Germline V gives CDR1 SGHTA, CDR2 FQGNSA. The CDR3 sequence is 14 residues long. The CDR3 coding sequence is TGTGCCAGCAGCTTCGACAGGGTTAAAGAGACCCAGTACTTC. The encoded protein is CASSFDRVKETQYF.

This sequence joins TRBV9 and TRBJ2-3; 8 nucleotides line up with TRBD2. From germline, CDR1 is SGDLS and CDR2 YYNGEE. The CDR3 is 16 amino acids. V shed 4 bases and J 2 bases; nucleotides not matched to a gene: 9. The CDR3 loop reads CASSPRGGRNTDTQYF. Here the CDR3 DNA reads TGTGCCAGCAGCCCCCGGGGCGGGAGGAACACAGATACGCAGTATTTT.

This chain connects TRBV27 to TRBJ2-7; a weak D match, TRBD2 (7 bases). The V end lost 5 bases, the J end lost 2 bases, and 22 bases lay between the germline ends. The length of the CDR3 is 17 residues. Germline-derived CDR1 and CDR2 are MNHEY and SMNVEV (reference sequence). The DNA for the CDR3 is TGTGCCAGCAGTACAAGAGAAGGCGGGGGCCCAGCCTACGAGCAGTACTTC. Translated: CASSTREGGGPAYEQYF.

The genes are TRBV7-9 and TRBJ1-2; D gene ambiguous. This CDR3 contains 16 residues. V was pared by 1 base and J by 1 base, with 13 bases between. Germline V gene lookup returns CDR1 SEHNR and CDR2 FQNEAQ (reference sequence). The CDR3 spells CASSLDGSAVNYGYTF. The CDR3 DNA is TGTGCCAGCAGCTTAGATGGGAGCGCAGTTAACTATGGCTACACCTTC.

CDR3 protein: CASSLFPGETQYF. Written as DNA, the CDR3 is TGCGCCAGCAGCTTGTTTCCGGGCGAGACCCAGTACTTC. The chain uses TRBV5-1 and TRBJ2-5; D gene ambiguous. Deletions cut 1 base from V and 5 bases from J, with 9 bases between. CDR3 length: 13 residues. Germline V lookup: CDR1 SGHRS, CDR2 YFSETQ.

The chain uses TRBV7-9 and TRBJ2-6; weak D call: TRBD1 (5 bases). The V gene's germline CDR1 is SEHNR and CDR2 FQNEAQ (reference sequence). The germline V and J ends were trimmed by 0 bases and 0 bases, with 15 bases remaining between them. CDR3 length equals 19 residues. For the CDR3, the DNA is TGTGCCAGCAGCTTAGCGCAGGGCACCCCAGGCTCTGGGGCCAACGTCCTGACTTTC. Protein product: CASSLAQGTPGSGANVLTF.

The rearrangement uses TRBV10-1 and TRBJ2-3; 7 bases align to TRBD2. The CDR3 has 18 residues. Trimming at V came to 6 bases and at J to 1 base, leaving 16 bases not matched to a gene. The germline gives CDR1 WNHNN, CDR2 SYGVQD (reference sequence). The CDR3 loop reads CASSGTGGSGDGTDTQYF. DNA for the CDR3: TGCGCCAGCAGCGGGACCGGCGGGAGTGGTGATGGCACAGATACGCAGTATTTT.

The chain links TRBV9 to TRBJ1-3, with D maybe TRBD1 (5 bases). The CDR3 spans 16 residues. The V end lost 3 bases, the J end lost 4 bases, and 17 bases lay between the germline ends. Germline CDR1 SGDLS, CDR2 YYNGEE. Written as DNA, the CDR3 is TGTGCCAGCAGCGCCGCCGGGACCACGAAAGGAAACACCATATATTTT. Translating gives CASSAAGTTKGNTIYF.

The chain combines TRBV10-3 with TRBJ1-2; D is undetermined. Per germline, CDR1 ENHRY and CDR2 SYGVKD. The germline V and J ends were trimmed by 4 bases and 6 bases, with 18 bases remaining between them. This CDR3 has 15 residues. CDR3 loop: CAISGSTGRSDGYTF. The CDR3 bases are TGTGCCATCAGTGGCTCTACTGGACGGTCGGATGGCTACACCTTC.

This clone was seen a few times. The chain carries TRBV30 and TRBJ1-1; D is possibly TRBD1 (6 bases). V lost 3 bases and J 7 bases, leaving 9 bases between the germline ends. Germline lookup yields CDR1 GTSNPN and CDR2 SVGIG (reference sequence). CDR3 length: 11 amino acids. CDR3 in amino acids: CAWRDRYEAFF. CDR3 nucleotide sequence: TGTGCCTGGAGGGACAGATATGAAGCTTTCTTT.

The CDR3 loop reads CASSLVSSNTEAFF. The CDR3 bases are TGTGCCAGCAGCTTAGTTTCTTCGAACACTGAAGCTTTCTTT. The chain employs TRBV7-9 and TRBJ1-1; D is unclear. Per germline, CDR1 SEHNR and CDR2 FQNEAQ (reference sequence). V dropped 1 base and J dropped 1 base, with 7 bases sitting between them. The CDR3 totals 14 residues. Filled out from reference TRBV7-9 and TRBJ1-1, the complete variable domain reads DTGVSQNPRHKITKRGQNVTFRCDPISEHNRLYWYRQTLGQGPEFLTYFQNEAQLEKSRLLSDRFSAERPKGSFSTLEIQRTEQGDSAMYLCASSLVSSNTEAFFGQGTRLTVV.

This chain joins TRBV2 and TRBJ1-1; D unresolved. The CDR3 spans 13 residues. Trimming removed 4 bases at V and 0 bases at J, with 6 bases between. CDR1 is SNHLY and CDR2 is FYNNEI in the germline V gene. CDR3 residues: CASSAYMNTEAFF. The CDR3 DNA follows: TGTGCCAGCAGTGCTTATATGAACACTGAAGCTTTCTTT.

The chain couples TRBV29-1 to TRBJ1-1, with a weak D call TRBD1 (5 bases). The CDR3 extends over 12 amino acids. The germline V gene has CDR1 SQVTM and CDR2 ANQGSEA. The V gene lost 2 bases and the J gene lost 8 bases, with 12 bases spanning the gap. CDR3 coding DNA: TGCAGCGTTGAAACGGACACTGGAGAAGCTTTCTTT. Translating gives CSVETDTGEAFF.